Following are 22 T cell receptor beta chains from one sample sequenced in a study of post-analysis software for immune sequencing data. Broader study findings: Patients used about 5 TRBV segments, including TRBV5-6, TRBV5-1 and TRBV20-1, more often than controls.

Presence of unique molecular identifiers characterized the TCR beta cDNA libraries. TCRdb used MiXCR to reprocess the PCR reads, holding one entry per CDR3 protein. The data show 250,000 to 300,000 distinct CDR3 sequences, with roughly a third seen just once and 4% to 6% held by the top ten. Their antigen targets remain unknown. The sequencing sample was made of blood. These receptors were taken from a girl aged 10-17 years with multiple sclerosis.

This clonotype was picked up many times. The chain recombines TRBV12-3 or TRBV12-4 with TRBJ1-1, with 7 bases aligning to TRBD1. CDR3 size: 13 residues. The ends lost 4 bases at V and 5 bases at J; junction bases unmatched: 4. The CDR3 DNA reads TGTGCCAGCAGTTCGACAGGGAGGACTGAAGCTTTCTTT. It encodes CASSSTGRTEAFF.

The CDR3 here is CSAFYSGSYEQYF. CDR3 nucleotide sequence: TGCAGTGCGTTCTATAGTGGCTCCTACGAGCAGTACTTC. The chain is built from TRBV20-1 and TRBJ2-7; D ambiguous. V lost 6 bases, J lost 0 bases, and 12 bases lay in between. The length of the CDR3 is 13 residues. Germline CDR1 DFQATT, CDR2 SNEGSKA (reference sequence).

This clonotype occurred many times. V is TRBV3-1 and J is TRBJ1-2; D gene uncertain. Germline V gene sequence: CDR1 LGHDT, CDR2 YNNKEL (reference sequence). CDR3 length: 16 residues. V lost 0 bases and J lost 4, with 15 bases in between. The CDR3 reads CASSQESAPPSYGYTF. The CDR3 DNA sequence: TGTGCCAGCAGCCAAGAATCTGCGCCCCCCTCCTATGGCTACACCTTC. Drawing the rest from reference TRBV3-1 and TRBJ1-2, the complete variable domain is DTAVSQTPKYLVTQMGNDKSIKCEQNLGHDTMYWYKQDSKKFLKIMFSYNNKELIINETVPNRFSPKSPDKAHLNLHINSLELGDSAVYFCASSQESAPPSYGYTFGSGTRLTVV.

This clonotype was seen more than once but under ten times. This rearrangement joins TRBV20-1 to TRBJ1-2; D is unresolved. Trimming pared 6 bases from V and 7 bases from J, leaving 18 bases between. The germline CDR1 and CDR2 sequences are DFQATT and SNEGSKA (reference sequence). CDR3 size: 13 residues. CDR3 region: CSAPGPGGSGYTF. CDR3 nucleotides: TGCAGTGCCCCCGGGCCCGGTGGGTCTGGCTACACCTTC.

Notes on this clonotype: A much more abundant neighbour one base away suggests this may be a read error. The J gene is TRBJ2-5, the V gene TRBV7-2; no firm D call. This CDR3 has 11 amino acids. Trimming shortened V by 7 bases and J by 0 bases, and 3 bases separated the two germline ends. Germline V CDR1 and CDR2: SGHTA, FQGNSA. Here the CDR3 DNA reads TGTGCCAGCACCGACCAAGAGACCCAGTACTTC. Translating it yields CASTDQETQYF.

A remark on this clonotype: One end of the junction fails to match germline, which may point to a read error. The chain has TRBV5-6 and TRBJ2-7; TRBD1 agrees at 7 bases. The J call may be faulty, since TRBJ2-4 better matches the DNA end. Germline-derived CDR1 and CDR2 are SGHDT and YYEEEE. The CDR3 sequence is 13 residues long. CDR3 sequence: CAGSKTGVDIQYF. The CDR3 region has the DNA TGTGCCGGCAGCAAAACAGGGGTGGACATTCAGTACTTC.

Regarding this clonotype: A much larger clone sits a single nucleotide away, making a read error possible. This chain connects TRBV10-2 to TRBJ1-5; D is unclear. CDR1 is WSHSY and CDR2 is SAAADI in the germline V gene. The CDR3 totals 14 residues. The CDR3 region is CASSESTGNRPQHF. The CDR3 DNA reads as TGCGCCAGCAGTGAGTCGACGGGGAATCGGCCCCAGCATTTT.

The CDR3 nucleotides read TGCGCCAGCAGCTTGGAGCGCGGGGGGAATGAGCAGTTCTTC. Its translation is CASSLERGGNEQFF. This sequence joins TRBV5-1 and TRBJ2-1, with TRBD2 matching 8 bases. With 0 bases clipped from V and 7 bases from J, the junction kept 3 bases outside the gene matches. The CDR3 sequence is 14 residues long. The germline V gene has CDR1 SGHRS and CDR2 YFSETQ.

This clonotype occurred many times. The chain joins TRBV12-3 or TRBV12-4 to TRBJ1-1; D might be TRBD1 (5 bases). CDR3 size: 14 residues. V was clipped by 10 bases and J by 0 bases, with 15 bases between them. The CDR3 sequence: CAIHHRRLNTEAFF. The CDR3 DNA sequence: TGTGCCATCCATCACAGGCGCCTGAACACTGAAGCTTTCTTT.

This clonotype was counted once. CDR3 loop: CASSLQQGNTEAFF. The CDR3, as DNA: TGTGCCAGCAGTTTACAACAGGGGAACACTGAAGCTTTCTTT. V gene TRBV28 combines with J gene TRBJ1-1; weak D call: TRBD1 (6 bases). Trimming removed 2 bases from V and 1 base from J, with 8 bases in between. CDR1 and CDR2 from the germline V gene are MDHEN and SYDVKM. CDR3 length: 14 residues.

The table lists this clonotype with a few counts. DNA for the CDR3: TGTGCCAGCAGCCGACTTGCGGGGAGCACTGAAGCTTTCTTT. Protein product: CASSRLAGSTEAFF. J is TRBJ1-1 and V is TRBV7-9, with D uncertain. V lost 5 bases, J lost 4 bases, and 14 bases lay in between. Per germline, CDR1 SEHNR and CDR2 FQNEAQ (reference sequence). CDR3 length: 14 amino acids. Combining the CDR3 with reference TRBV7-9 and TRBJ1-1 gives the whole variable domain DTGVSQNPRHKITKRGQNVTFRCDPISEHNRLYWYRQTLGQGPEFLTYFQNEAQLEKSRLLSDRFSAERPKGSFSTLEIQRTEQGDSAMYLCASSRLAGSTEAFFGQGTRLTVV.

This clonotype showed up many times. CDR3 loop: CSASGTSGGARSPDTQYF. The DNA for the CDR3 is TGCAGTGCCTCCGGGACTAGCGGGGGGGCCAGAAGCCCAGATACGCAGTATTTT. V usage is TRBV20-1 and J usage is TRBJ2-3; TRBD2 aligns across 16 bases. Trimming removed 6 bases from V and 4 bases from J; junction bases left unmatched: 13. The CDR3 spans 18 residues. Germline CDR1 DFQATT, CDR2 SNEGSKA (reference sequence).

This clonotype has ten or more counts. The V call is TRBV5-1, the J call TRBJ2-1, with TRBD2 matching over 10 bases. Germline-derived CDR1 and CDR2 are SGHRS and YFSETQ. This CDR3 is 18 amino acids long. V shed 5 bases and J 1 base; nucleotides not matched to a gene: 12. CDR3 in amino acids: CASSGAGRTSGSYNEQFF. In nucleotides, the CDR3 is TGCGCCAGCAGTGGGGCAGGCCGGACTAGCGGTTCCTACAATGAGCAGTTCTTC.

This chain connects TRBV20-1 to TRBJ1-2, with TRBD1 identical over 7 bases. Germline V gene data show CDR1 as DFQATT and CDR2 as SNEGSKA (reference sequence). The CDR3 loop spans 15 amino acids. The ends lost 2 bases at V and 0 bases at J; junction bases unmatched: 6. In DNA, the CDR3 is TGCAGTGCTAGACTCCGGGACAGCACTAACTATGGCTACACCTTC. It encodes CSARLRDSTNYGYTF.

Remarks on this clonotype: A much larger clone is a single base away; this may be a read error. This chain uses TRBV7-8 with TRBJ2-6; D possibly corresponds to TRBD1 (5 bases). CDR3 size: 15 residues. From germline, CDR1 is SGHVS and CDR2 FQNEAQ. In nucleotides, the CDR3 is TGTGCCAGCAGCCCGGACCTCTCTGGGGCCAACCTCCTGACTTTC. Amino acids: CASSPDLSGANLLTF.

The chain is built from TRBV3-1 and TRBJ1-6; no clear D gene. V was pared by 0 bases and J by 8 bases, with 14 bases between. The germline V gene encodes CDR1 LGHDT and CDR2 YNNKEL (reference sequence). The CDR3 spans 16 residues. The CDR3 here is CASSQDARPRYSPLHF. The CDR3 coding sequence is TGTGCCAGCAGCCAAGATGCGAGACCGAGATATTCACCCCTCCACTTT. The complete variable domain, with remaining parts taken from reference TRBV3-1 and TRBJ1-6, reads DTAVSQTPKYLVTQMGNDKSIKCEQNLGHDTMYWYKQDSKKFLKIMFSYNNKELIINETVPNRFSPKSPDKAHLNLHINSLELGDSAVYFCASSQDARPRYSPLHFGNGTRLTVT.

This chain links TRBV20-1 with TRBJ2-3, with TRBD1 matching 7 bases. This CDR3 is 14 amino acids long. CDR1 is DFQATT and CDR2 is SNEGSKA in the germline V gene (reference sequence). V trimming: 6 bases; J trimming: 4 bases; junction bases outside the gene matches: 10. CDR3 sequence (DNA): TGCAGTGCCCCGACAGGGTATCTTTCAGATACGCAGTATTTT. Encoded protein: CSAPTGYLSDTQYF.

The CDR3 coding sequence is TGTGCCAGCAGTCTGAGTACCTACAATGAGCAGTTCTTC. Its translation is CASSLSTYNEQFF. The chain couples TRBV28 to TRBJ2-1, with D uncertain. CDR1 is MDHEN, CDR2 SYDVKM, per germline. The CDR3 extends over 13 amino acids. Trimming removed 5 bases at V and 2 bases at J, with 7 bases between. Full variable domain (outside the CDR3, taken from reference TRBV28 and TRBJ2-1): DVKVTQSSRYLVKRTGEKVFLECVQDMDHENMFWYRQDPGLGLRLIYFSYDVKMKEKGDIPEGYSVSREKKERFSLILESASTNQTSMYLCASSLSTYNEQFFGPGTRLTVL.

The chain recombines TRBV14 with TRBJ1-2, with D possibly being TRBD1 (6 bases). V lost 3 bases and J lost 2, with 13 bases in between. CDR1 and CDR2 (germline): SGHDN, FVKESK. The CDR3 is 15 residues long. As DNA, the CDR3 is TGTGCCAGCAGCCAGTACAGGGTTCCGAACTATGGCTACACCTTC. Amino acids: CASSQYRVPNYGYTF. The full variable domain, completed using reference TRBV14 and TRBJ1-2, is EAGVTQFPSHSVIEKGQTVTLRCDPISGHDNLYWYRRVMGKEIKFLLHFVKESKQDESGMPNNRFLAERTGGTYSTLKVQPAELEDSGVYFCASSQYRVPNYGYTFGSGTRLTVV.

The table lists this clonotype with a few counts. Given a much more abundant clone one base away, this may be a read error. The chain uses TRBV12-3 or TRBV12-4 and TRBJ2-1; no firm D call. The CDR3 is made up of 13 amino acids. Trimming pared 1 base from V and 9 bases from J, leaving 10 bases between. CDR3 protein: CASSLGRWGEQFF. The CDR3 DNA is TGTGCCAGCAGTTTAGGCAGGTGGGGTGAGCAGTTCTTC.

This clonotype was seen ten or more times. The chain employs TRBV6-1 and TRBJ2-1; no reliable D call. The CDR3 length is 13 residues. V shed 0 bases and J shed 10 bases, with 10 bases lying between them. CDR1 and CDR2 (germline): MNHNS, SASEGT. The CDR3 DNA reads TGTGCCAGCAGTGAAGCGTCCGTGCGGGAGCAGTTCTTC. Its protein product is CASSEASVREQFF.

The rearrangement joins TRBV20-1 to TRBJ1-5; D call uncertain. Germline assignment: CDR1 DFQATT and CDR2 SNEGSKA (reference sequence). Trimming removed 2 bases at V and 5 bases at J, with 4 bases between. The CDR3 is 11 amino acids. The CDR3 protein is CSARSDQPQHF. In DNA, the CDR3 is TGCAGTGCTAGATCGGATCAGCCCCAGCATTTT.